This is a list of T cell receptor beta chains from one sample in a study of shared clonotypes between healthy human individuals. Measured with immunoSEQ multiplex PCR; TCRdb has only the in-frame clones, and not every one. This table holds approximately 320,000 clones, approximately 79% found once. What was sequenced was memory CD4+ T cells sorted from blood. The receptors were gathered from a man aged 25-45 years in good health. The CDR3 runs from the conserved cysteine through the conserved F or W. D genes are given only for firm matches. Part of the rows lack a size; the others show once, few, many or a class for expanded clones.

clone_size,v_call,j_call,d_call,cdr3_aa,cdr3_nt
NA,TRBV2,TRBJ2-3,NA,CASSEPGTDTQYF,TGTGCCAGCAGTGAGCCAGGCACAGATACGCAGTATTTT
NA,TRBV10-3,TRBJ2-5,NA,CAISKAPGTPGGETQYF,TGTGCCATCAGTAAAGCACCGGGGACCCCCGGGGGAGAGACCCAGTACTTC
NA,TRBV6-1,TRBJ2-3,NA,CASSESQGRVRGPGLQDPVAQYF,TGTGCCAGCAGTGAATCCCAAGGCCGCGTACGGGGACCGGGACTCCAGGACCCTGTCGCGCAGTATTTT
NA,TRBV9,TRBJ2-3,NA,CASSVDPLNTDTQYF,TGTGCCAGCAGCGTAGACCCCCTGAACACAGATACGCAGTATTTT
NA,TRBV7-9,TRBJ2-5,NA,CASSLEVRFQETQYF,TGTGCCAGCAGCTTAGAAGTCCGCTTCCAAGAGACCCAGTACTTC
once,TRBV30,TRBJ1-1,NA,CAWTRVNTEAFF,TGTGCCTGGACAAGGGTGAACACTGAAGCTTTCTTT
NA,TRBV11-2,TRBJ2-3,TRBD1,CASSSTKRTGSPSDTQYF,TGTGCCAGCAGCTCAACAAAACGGACAGGATCTCCTTCAGATACGCAGTATTTT
many,TRBV11-2,TRBJ2-1,NA,CASSLGAGGPYNEQFF,TGTGCCAGCAGCTTAGGGGCAGGAGGGCCCTACAATGAGCAGTTCTTC
NA,TRBV4-3,TRBJ2-7,TRBD1,CASSQEPGQGTEQYF,TGCGCCAGCAGCCAAGAGCCGGGACAGGGGACCGAGCAGTACTTC
NA,TRBV20-1,TRBJ1-2,NA,CRVHGYTF,TGCAGGGTCCATGGCTACACCTTC
NA,TRBV9,TRBJ1-1,NA,CASSVGVFGTEAFF,TGTGCCAGCAGCGTGGGGGTATTCGGCACTGAAGCTTTCTTT
few,TRBV27,TRBJ2-1,TRBD1,CASSFPDRARRNNEQFF,TGTGCCAGCAGTTTTCCCGACAGGGCAAGGCGAAACAATGAGCAGTTCTTC
NA,TRBV5-1,TRBJ2-1,TRBD2,CASSLTGTSGINEQFF,TGCGCCAGCAGCCTGACCGGGACTAGCGGGATTAATGAGCAGTTCTTC
NA,TRBV5-4,TRBJ1-2,TRBD1,CASSSGQGARGYTF,TGTGCCAGCTCCTCGGGACAGGGGGCCAGAGGCTACACCTTC
few,TRBV6-5,TRBJ1-5,NA,CASSYFKDQPQHF,TGTGCCAGCAGTTACTTCAAAGATCAGCCCCAGCATTTT
NA,TRBV5-1,TRBJ2-3,NA,CASLASSAWEQEDTQYF,TGCGCCAGCCTCGCCTCGTCGGCGTGGGAGCAAGAAGATACGCAGTATTTT
NA,TRBV21-1,TRBJ2-7,NA,CASSKLVRRGKFYEQYF,TGTGCCAGCAGCAAATTGGTTCGCAGGGGGAAGTTTTACGAGCAGTACTTC
once,TRBV15,TRBJ2-5,NA,CATSREPTRETQYF,TGTGCCACCAGCAGAGAGCCGACCCGAGAGACCCAGTACTTC
NA,TRBV28,TRBJ2-1,TRBD1,CASSFHPAGTEYNEQFF,TGTGCCAGCAGTTTCCACCCTGCCGGGACAGAATACAATGAGCAGTTCTTC
NA,TRBV28,TRBJ2-7,TRBD1,CASLGGQLTYEQYF,TGTGCCAGCCTAGGGGGCCAACTTACCTACGAGCAGTACTTC
NA,TRBV11-3,TRBJ2-3,NA,CASSSGDRTDTQYF,TGTGCCAGCAGCTCAGGGGACCGCACAGATACGCAGTATTTT
NA,TRBV5-5,TRBJ2-7,NA,CASSPGGAGGYEQYF,TGTGCCAGCAGCCCAGGGGGGGCGGGAGGCTACGAGCAGTACTTC
NA,TRBV9,TRBJ2-1,NA,CASSVATASYNEQFF,TGTGCCAGCAGCGTAGCGACAGCCTCCTACAATGAGCAGTTCTTC
NA,TRBV6-1,TRBJ2-5,NA,CASNRVQETQYF,TGTGCCAGTAACAGGGTGCAAGAGACCCAGTACTTC
NA,TRBV19,TRBJ1-5,TRBD1,CATRGGTDNQPQHF,TGTGCCACCAGAGGGGGGACAGACAATCAGCCCCAGCATTTT
NA,TRBV21-1,TRBJ2-5,NA,CASTPTGAEQETQYF,TGTGCCAGCACGCCGACAGGGGCCGAGCAAGAGACCCAGTACTTC
NA,TRBV28,TRBJ2-5,NA,CASTDPGLQETQYF,TGTGCCAGCACCGACCCGGGACTCCAAGAGACCCAGTACTTC
NA,TRBV7-9,TRBJ2-1,TRBD2,CASSPGLAARFGRSNEQFF,TGTGCCAGCAGCCCGGGACTAGCGGCCCGATTTGGACGTTCCAATGAGCAGTTCTTC
once,TRBV27,TRBJ1-5,NA,CASSLSVGGGQPQHF,TGTGCCAGCAGTTTATCGGTCGGGGGAGGTCAGCCCCAGCATTTT
NA,TRBV29-1,TRBJ2-3,NA,CSGERGTDTQYF,TGCAGCGGCGAGAGAGGCACAGATACGCAGTATTTT
NA,TRBV25-1,TRBJ2-2,TRBD1,CASSESGQGAFTGELFF,TGTGCCAGCAGTGAATCGGGGCAGGGGGCGTTCACCGGGGAGCTGTTTTTT
NA,TRBV5-8,TRBJ2-1,TRBD1,CASSYGTVNNEQFF,TGTGCCAGCAGCTACGGGACAGTTAACAATGAGCAGTTCTTC
NA,TRBV19,TRBJ1-1,NA,CASSIRQGWAEAFF,TGTGCCAGTAGTATTAGGCAGGGGTGGGCTGAAGCTTTCTTT
NA,TRBV7-2,TRBJ2-5,NA,CASSWGQETQYF,TGTGCCAGCAGCTGGGGGCAAGAGACCCAGTACTTC
few,TRBV7-8,TRBJ2-7,NA,CASSAISGDSSYEQYF,TGTGCCAGCAGCGCAATTAGCGGAGACAGCTCCTACGAGCAGTACTTC
NA,TRBV28,TRBJ2-7,TRBD2,CASSTSLGRAEYEQYF,TGTGCCAGCAGTACCTCGCTAGGGAGGGCCGAGTACGAGCAGTACTTC
NA,TRBV18,TRBJ2-5,TRBD2,CASSLIGGTSGKETQYF,TGTGCCAGCTCACTTATAGGTGGGACTAGCGGCAAAGAGACCCAGTACTTC
NA,TRBV5-6,TRBJ1-2,NA,CASSGDNKNYGYTF,TGTGCCAGCAGCGGGGACAATAAAAACTATGGCTACACCTTC
NA,TRBV5-4,TRBJ1-2,NA,CASSLGGALRGYTF,TGTGCCAGCAGCTTGGGGGGGGCGCTCAGAGGCTACACCTTC
NA,TRBV18,TRBJ2-1,NA,CASSPRSGDHEQFF,TGTGCCAGCTCACCGAGGTCGGGAGATCATGAGCAGTTCTTC
few,TRBV2,TRBJ1-3,NA,CASSEGVDGDTIYF,TGTGCCAGCAGTGAAGGGGTGGACGGTGACACCATATATTTT
NA,TRBV19,TRBJ2-2,TRBD2,CASRASGRAFTGELFF,TGTGCCAGTAGGGCTAGCGGGAGGGCGTTCACCGGGGAGCTGTTTTTT
NA,TRBV7-6,TRBJ2-2,NA,CASSLSGNTGELFF,TGTGCCAGCAGCTTAAGCGGGAACACCGGGGAGCTGTTTTTT
NA,TRBV5-4,TRBJ2-5,TRBD2,CASSGLAGGLGETQYF,TGTGCCAGCAGCGGACTAGCGGGAGGTCTTGGGGAGACCCAGTACTTC
NA,TRBV5-1,TRBJ2-7,TRBD1,CASSRDDRVVTYEQYF,TGCGCCAGCAGCAGGGACGACAGGGTCGTTACCTACGAGCAGTACTTC
NA,TRBV5-6,TRBJ2-6,NA,CASSHPSGANVLTF,TGTGCCAGCAGCCACCCCTCTGGGGCCAACGTCCTGACTTTC
NA,TRBV27,TRBJ1-5,NA,CASSSAGYQPQHF,TGTGCCAGCAGTTCCGCAGGGTATCAGCCCCAGCATTTT
NA,TRBV7-7,TRBJ2-6,NA,CASSTPIKCHSRANVLTF,TGTGCCAGCAGCACGCCTATTAAGTGCCACAGTCGGGCCAACGTCCTGACTTTC